Presented here are 16 T cell receptor beta chains from one specimen sequenced in a study of metastatic and nonmetastatic thyroid tumors. Until they underwent thyroid surgery, no patient had received any treatment. TCRdb used MiXCR to call clones anew from the PCR reads. The table has 15,000 to 20,000 clones, under 35% seen once. Sequenced: tumor tissue. The receptors come from a female donor with papillary thyroid cancer or a benign thyroid nodule (not recorded which). Some clones in this sample may be carry-over from other donors' samples.

This clone was observed at least ten times. The same CDR3 also results from other DNA sequences found in this sample. This chain joins TRBV27 and TRBJ2-2, with D maybe TRBD1 (8 bases). Trimming removed 6 bases from V and 5 bases from J, with 13 bases in between. The CDR3 sequence is 14 residues long. The germline V gene encodes CDR1 MNHEY and CDR2 SMNVEV (reference sequence). CDR3 in DNA: TGTGCCAGCAGACAACAGGGGGGGACCGGGGAGCTGTTTTTT. Its protein product is CASRQQGGTGELFF.

A remark on this clone: This specimen includes other DNA sequences encoding the same CDR3. The V gene is TRBV4-3, the J gene TRBJ1-3; 11 bases are a match to TRBD1. The germline CDR1 and CDR2 sequences are LGHNA and YSLEER. Trimming took 1 base from V and 3 from J; bases not matched to a gene: 5. CDR3 size: 17 residues. CDR3 amino acids: CASSQGPGTGGGNTIYF. In nucleotides, the CDR3 is TGCGCCAGCAGCCAAGGGCCGGGGACAGGGGGTGGAAACACCATATATTTT.

The chain recombines TRBV11-2 with TRBJ1-1, with TRBD1 as a possible D gene (5 bases). The CDR3 consists of 17 residues. The germline V gene has CDR1 SGHAT and CDR2 FQNNGV. V lost 8 bases, J lost 0 bases, and 22 bases lay in between. For the CDR3, the DNA is TGTGCCAGCGTTTCGATAAGGGGACCTCTTATGAACACTGAAGCTTTCTTT. It specifies CASVSIRGPLMNTEAFF.

Relative to its sample, this clone is medium-sized. This chain connects TRBV10-3 to TRBJ2-7, with 9 bases that match TRBD2. The germline V gene has CDR1 ENHRY and CDR2 SYGVKD. The CDR3 length is 16 residues. V was pared by 3 bases and J by 3 bases, with 9 bases of the junction left unmatched. This CDR3 is CAISDKGGRAVYEQYF. DNA of the CDR3: TGTGCCATCAGTGATAAGGGCGGGAGGGCGGTCTACGAGCAGTACTTC.

This clone occurred many times. The CDR3 loop reads CASSESTGRATQYF. The CDR3 region has the DNA TGCGCCAGCAGTGAGTCGACTGGGAGAGCTACGCAGTATTTT. This rearrangement joins TRBV10-2 to TRBJ2-3, with a weak D call TRBD2 (5 bases). The germline V gene has CDR1 WSHSY and CDR2 SAAADI. This CDR3 is built from 14 residues. The V end was cut by 0 bases, the J end by 8 bases, with 12 bases between.

CDR3 DNA: TGTGCCAGCGGGACAGGGAACTATGGCTACACCTTC. It specifies CASGTGNYGYTF. V is TRBV27 and J is TRBJ1-2; TRBD1 matches 9 bases. The CDR3 runs to 12 residues. With 8 bases clipped from V and 2 bases from J, the junction kept 0 bases outside the gene matches. The V gene's germline CDR1 is MNHEY and CDR2 SMNVEV (reference sequence).

This clone was seen at least ten times. This sample includes further DNA sequences coding for the same CDR3. This chain connects TRBV6-1 to TRBJ2-5; D is uncertain. This CDR3 is 14 amino acids long. Between the trimmed V and J ends, which lost 4 bases and 2 bases, there was a span of 11 bases. In germline, CDR1 is MNHNS, CDR2 SASEGT. The CDR3 spells CASSVSVGQETQYF. The CDR3 nucleotides are TGTGCCAGCAGTGTCTCCGTTGGGCAAGAGACCCAGTACTTC.

In this sample, this clone turned up many times. The chain joins TRBV28 to TRBJ2-1, with a possible D match to TRBD1 (7 bases). Per the germline V gene, CDR1 is MDHEN and CDR2 is SYDVKM. This CDR3 spans 13 amino acids. Trimming cost V 4 bases and J 8 bases, with 12 bases left between them. CDR3 sequence reads: CASSYRGGHEQFF. CDR3 nucleotide sequence: TGTGCCAGCAGTTACAGGGGAGGCCATGAGCAGTTCTTC. The whole variable domain, filled in from reference TRBV28 and TRBJ2-1, reads DVKVTQSSRYLVKRTGEKVFLECVQDMDHENMFWYRQDPGLGLRLIYFSYDVKMKEKGDIPEGYSVSREKKERFSLILESASTNQTSMYLCASSYRGGHEQFFGPGTRLTVL.

Here the CDR3 DNA reads TGTGCCAGCAGCGGTGTCGTTAACACCATATATTTT. Translated, it gives CASSGVVNTIYF. The V call is TRBV12-3 or TRBV12-4, the J call TRBJ1-3; D unclear. V lost 6 bases and J lost 7, with 10 bases in between. The CDR3 is 12 residues long.

This clone is a singleton in its sample. The V call is TRBV20-1, the J call TRBJ1-2; D unclear. CDR3 length: 13 residues. Germline lookup yields CDR1 DFQATT and CDR2 SNEGSKA (reference sequence). V was trimmed by 6 bases and J by 6 bases, leaving 17 bases between them. The CDR3 protein is CSADPHGIDGYTF. The CDR3 nucleotides are TGCAGTGCAGATCCACATGGTATTGATGGCTACACCTTC.

V is TRBV6-1 and J is TRBJ2-7; the D gene is possibly TRBD2 (6 bases). CDR3 size: 14 residues. Trimming removed 6 bases at V and 0 bases at J, with 12 bases between. CDR1 is MNHNS and CDR2 is SASEGT in the germline V gene. CDR3 in DNA: TGTGCCAGCAGATCACGGGAGAGCTCCTACGAGCAGTACTTC. Its translation: CASRSRESSYEQYF.

At least ten counts were recorded for this clone. J is TRBJ2-5 and V is TRBV2; 11 bases are shared with TRBD2. Germline lookup yields CDR1 SNHLY and CDR2 FYNNEI. The junction had 2 bases not matched to a gene; V was cut back by 2 bases and J by 0 bases. The CDR3 loop spans 16 amino acids. The CDR3 here is CASSETSGSYQETQYF. The CDR3 DNA is TGTGCCAGCAGTGAAACTAGCGGGAGTTACCAAGAGACCCAGTACTTC.

This clone was recorded many times. The junction shows a germline mismatch at one end, possibly a read error. DNA of the CDR3: TGCAATGCTAGTTCTCTCGAGACCCAGTACTTC. This codes for CNASSLETQYF. The gene calls are TRBV20-1 and TRBJ2-5; D is unclear. Germline assignment: CDR1 DFQATT and CDR2 SNEGSKA (reference sequence). This CDR3 has 11 residues.

The chain is built from TRBV28 and TRBJ2-1, with 7 nucleotides matching TRBD1. The CDR3 covers 12 residues. Trimming cost V 6 bases and J 10 bases; bases outside gene matches: 6. Looked up from germline, CDR1 is MDHEN and CDR2 is SYDVKM. In nucleotides, the CDR3 is TGTGCCAGCAGCTTAGGGGACAGAGAGCAGTTCTTC. This translates into CASSLGDREQFF. Based on the CDR3 plus reference TRBV28 and TRBJ2-1, the full variable domain is DVKVTQSSRYLVKRTGEKVFLECVQDMDHENMFWYRQDPGLGLRLIYFSYDVKMKEKGDIPEGYSVSREKKERFSLILESASTNQTSMYLCASSLGDREQFFGPGTRLTVL.

There are many counts of this clone. The CDR3 coding sequence is TGTGCCAGCAGCTTAGCAGGGGTAGCTGAAGCTTTCTTT. This translates into CASSLAGVAEAFF. The J gene is TRBJ1-1, the V gene TRBV7-9; possibly TRBD1 for D (5 bases). The CDR3 spans 13 residues. Trimming took off 0 bases at V and 6 bases at J, with 8 bases between the two ends. CDR1 SEHNR and CDR2 FQNEAQ come from the germline V gene (reference sequence).

In the case of this clone: Other DNA sequences of this sample code for an identical CDR3. This chain links TRBV6-2 or TRBV6-3 with TRBJ2-1; a possible D gene is TRBD2 (6 bases). Germline V gene lookup returns CDR1 MNHEY and CDR2 SVGEGT. The V gene lost 3 bases and the J gene lost 2 bases, with 20 bases spanning the gap. This CDR3 contains 18 residues. This chain's CDR3 is CASSYLLSGVGPYNEQFF. In nucleotides, the CDR3 is TGTGCCAGCAGTTATTTACTATCGGGGGTAGGCCCCTACAATGAGCAGTTCTTC.